The clone carrying this T cell receptor (beta chain) was seen just once. The data belong to a study of blood T cell repertoires in COVID-19. Overall study: Italy, Spain and the United States were the sources of the convalescent and acute COVID-19 samples. PBMCs, B-cell-depleted T cells, or T cells were the source of the cDNA or gDNA that made up the material.

As handled by the study authors: From reference gene primer amplification, estimates of nucleated cell counts were derived. Generated by immunoSEQ multiplex PCR, the TCRdb table keeps only in-frame clones and is missing some. V and J calls and clone size are those listed in that table; D and trimming were worked out from the DNA. The sample records roughly 33,000 clones, 93% being singletons. Germline loops: CDR1 SGHRS, CDR2 YFSETQ. The length of the CDR3 is 16 residues. The V end was cut by 0 bases, the J end by 2 bases, with 14 bases between. The source of this sequence is a human donor in a cohort sampled during active COVID-19. The chain carries TRBV5-1 and TRBJ2-5, with D possibly TRBD1 on 5 matching bases. The source material was peripheral blood. CDR3 residues: CASSLAARVGQETQYF. The CDR3 DNA follows: TGCGCCAGCAGCTTGGCAGCCAGGGTTGGACAAGAGACCCAGTACTTC.